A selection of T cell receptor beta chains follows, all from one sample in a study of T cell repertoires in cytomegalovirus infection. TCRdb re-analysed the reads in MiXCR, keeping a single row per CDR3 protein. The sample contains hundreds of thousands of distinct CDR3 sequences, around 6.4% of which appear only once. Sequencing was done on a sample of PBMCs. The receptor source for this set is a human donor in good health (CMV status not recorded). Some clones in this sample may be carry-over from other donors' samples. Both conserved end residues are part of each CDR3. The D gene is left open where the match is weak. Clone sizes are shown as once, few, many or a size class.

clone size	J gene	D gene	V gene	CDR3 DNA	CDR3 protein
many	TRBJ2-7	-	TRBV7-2	TGTGCCAGCAGCCTATCGACAGTCTCCTACGAGCAGTACTTC	CASSLSTVSYEQYF
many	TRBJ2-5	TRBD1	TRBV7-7	TGTGCCAGCAGACAGGACAGGGGGCGAGAGACCCAGTACTTC	CASRQDRGRETQYF
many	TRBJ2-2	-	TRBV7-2	TGTGCCAGCAGCTTAGTTCGGGGGGCGCGCACCGGGGAGCTGTTTTTT	CASSLVRGARTGELFF
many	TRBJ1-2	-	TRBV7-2	TGTGCCAGCAGCCCTGGTACCTGGGGCTATGGCTACACCTTC	CASSPGTWGYGYTF
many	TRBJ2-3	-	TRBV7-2	TGTGCCAGCAGGGAGACGGGGCAGTTCACAGATACGCAGTATTTT	CASRETGQFTDTQYF
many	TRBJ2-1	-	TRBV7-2	TGTGCCAATATAAGAAGCAGGGCGGGGAACAATGAGCAGTTCTTC	CANIRSRAGNNEQFF
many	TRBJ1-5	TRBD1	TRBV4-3	TGCGCCAGCAGCCAAAACAGGGGAGTGCAGCCCCAGCATTTT	CASSQNRGVQPQHF
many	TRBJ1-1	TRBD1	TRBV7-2	TGTGCCAGCAGCTCGGGACAGGGGGCGAGTGAAGCTTTCTTT	CASSSGQGASEAFF
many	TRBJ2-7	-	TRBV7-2	TGTGCCAGCAGCTTAGGGCCGACCAGTTACGAGCAGTACTTC	CASSLGPTSYEQYF
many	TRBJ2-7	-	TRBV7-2	TGTGCCAGCAGCTTAGCTCGGGGGTCCTCCTACGAGCAGTACTTC	CASSLARGSSYEQYF